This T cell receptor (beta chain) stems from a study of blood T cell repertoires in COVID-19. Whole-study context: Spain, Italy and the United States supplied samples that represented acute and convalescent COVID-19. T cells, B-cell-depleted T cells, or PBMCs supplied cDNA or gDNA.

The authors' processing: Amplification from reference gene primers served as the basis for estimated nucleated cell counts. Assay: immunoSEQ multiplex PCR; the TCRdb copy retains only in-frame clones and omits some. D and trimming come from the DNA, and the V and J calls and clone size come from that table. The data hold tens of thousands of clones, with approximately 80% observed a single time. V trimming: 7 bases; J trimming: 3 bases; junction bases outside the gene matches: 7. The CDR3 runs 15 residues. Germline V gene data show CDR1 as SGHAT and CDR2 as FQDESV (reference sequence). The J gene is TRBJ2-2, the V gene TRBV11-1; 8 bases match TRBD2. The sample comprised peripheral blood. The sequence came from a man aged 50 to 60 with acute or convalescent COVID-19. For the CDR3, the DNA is TGTGCCAGCACTCCAACTAGCGGATACACCGGGGAGCTGTTTTTT. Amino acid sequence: CASTPTSGYTGELFF.